This T cell receptor (beta chain) is drawn from a study of shared clonotypes between healthy human individuals. Notes on the study in general: Only blood underwent sampling, and tissue repertoires likely differ.

At the deep level, the assay was run. Sequencing was performed with immunoSEQ multiplex PCR; in TCRdb, only in-frame clones are kept and a portion is missing. The sample gives hundreds of thousands of clones, over 65% of which show up once; under 2% is in the top ten. This clone appeared a single time. As yet, its antigen is unknown. The CDR3 covers 13 residues. The V end lost 6 bases, the J end lost 3 bases, and 11 bases lay between the germline ends. Germline V CDR1 and CDR2: SNHLY, FYNNEI. V usage is TRBV2 and J usage is TRBJ1-1; possible D gene TRBD1, 5 bases. The sequence was obtained from a woman in her twenties or thirties in good health. What was sequenced was memory CD4+ T cells sorted from blood. Documented subset: CD45RA-negative fraction. CDR3 protein: CASSVRGDTEAFF. DNA of the CDR3: TGTGCCAGCAGCGTAAGAGGGGACACTGAAGCTTTCTTT.